This T cell receptor (beta chain) was profiled in a study of T cell responses to AZD1222 COVID-19 vaccine. Germline CDR1 reads SNHLY; CDR2 reads FYNNEI. This CDR3 is built from 15 residues. A word on this clone: An end of the junction does not agree with germline; a read error may underlie this.

Sequencing used immunoSEQ multiplex PCR; TCRdb keeps in-frame clones, though not all of them. The profile shows fewer than 120,000 clones, around 89% of them singletons. The sample was peripheral blood, taken on day 0 of AZD1222 vaccination. The chain has TRBV2 and TRBJ1-5; the match to TRBD1 covers 8 bases. This receptor was taken from an adult in good health. The CDR3 reads CASREGTGPPRPQHF. CDR3 nucleotides: TGTGCCAGCAGGGAAGGGACAGGCCCCCCAAGGCCCCAGCATTTT.